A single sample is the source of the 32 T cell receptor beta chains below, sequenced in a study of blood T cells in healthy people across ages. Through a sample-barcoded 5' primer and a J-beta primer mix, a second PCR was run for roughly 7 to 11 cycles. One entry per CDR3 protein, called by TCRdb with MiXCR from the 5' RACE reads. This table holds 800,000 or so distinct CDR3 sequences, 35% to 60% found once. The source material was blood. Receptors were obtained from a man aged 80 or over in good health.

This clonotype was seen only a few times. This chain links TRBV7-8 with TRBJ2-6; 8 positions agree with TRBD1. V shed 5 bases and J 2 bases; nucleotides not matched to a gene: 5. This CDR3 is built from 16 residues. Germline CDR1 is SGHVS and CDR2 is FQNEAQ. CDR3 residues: CASSHIQGAGANVLTF. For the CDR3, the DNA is TGTGCCAGCAGCCACATACAGGGGGCTGGGGCCAACGTCCTGACTTTC.

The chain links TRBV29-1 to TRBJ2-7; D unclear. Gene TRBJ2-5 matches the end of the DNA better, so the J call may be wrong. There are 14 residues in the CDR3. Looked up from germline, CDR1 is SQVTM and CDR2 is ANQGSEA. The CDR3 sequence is CSVEPGDGMATQYF. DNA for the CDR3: TGCAGCGTTGAACCTGGAGACGGAATGGCGACCCAGTACTTC.

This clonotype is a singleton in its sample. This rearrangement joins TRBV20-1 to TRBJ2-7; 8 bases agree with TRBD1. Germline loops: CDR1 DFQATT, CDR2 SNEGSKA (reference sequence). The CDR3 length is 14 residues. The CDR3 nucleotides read TGCAGGGCCCTACACGGACAGGGATCCTACGAGCAGTACTTC. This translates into CRALHGQGSYEQYF.

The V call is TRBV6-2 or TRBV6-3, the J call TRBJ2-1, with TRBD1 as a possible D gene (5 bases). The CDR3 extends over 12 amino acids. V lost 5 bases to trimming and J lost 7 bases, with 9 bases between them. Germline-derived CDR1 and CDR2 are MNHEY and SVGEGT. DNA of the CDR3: TGTGCCAGCAGTAGGACAATAAATGAGCAGTTCTTC. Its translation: CASSRTINEQFF.

CDR3 in DNA: TGTGCCAGCAGTTTAGTCGGGGGGCCGATGACGACCCAGCATTTT. Encoded protein: CASSLVGGPMTTQHF. The chain combines TRBV27 with TRBJ1-5; D might be TRBD1 (6 bases). The CDR3 has 15 residues. In germline, CDR1 is MNHEY, CDR2 SMNVEV (reference sequence). Trimming pared 2 bases from V and 11 bases from J, leaving 19 bases between.

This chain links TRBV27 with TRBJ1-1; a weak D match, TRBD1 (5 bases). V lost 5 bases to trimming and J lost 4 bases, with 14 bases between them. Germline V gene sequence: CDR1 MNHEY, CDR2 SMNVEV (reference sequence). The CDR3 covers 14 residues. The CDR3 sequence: CASSRQGLSTEAFF. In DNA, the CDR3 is TGTGCCAGCAGTCGCCAGGGTTTGTCCACTGAAGCTTTCTTT.

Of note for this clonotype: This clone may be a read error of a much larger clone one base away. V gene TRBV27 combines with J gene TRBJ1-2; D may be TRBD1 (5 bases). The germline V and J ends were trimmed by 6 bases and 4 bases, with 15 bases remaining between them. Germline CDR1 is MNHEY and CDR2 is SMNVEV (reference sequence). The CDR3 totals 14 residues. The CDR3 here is CASRPRGDGYGYTF. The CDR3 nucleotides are TGTGCCAGCAGACCCCGGGGGGATGGCTATGGCTACACCTTC.

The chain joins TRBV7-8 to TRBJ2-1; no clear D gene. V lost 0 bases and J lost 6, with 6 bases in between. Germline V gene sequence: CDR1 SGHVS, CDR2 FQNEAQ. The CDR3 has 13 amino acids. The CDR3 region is CASSLAPANEQFF. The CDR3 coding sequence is TGTGCCAGCAGCTTAGCGCCCGCCAATGAGCAGTTCTTC.

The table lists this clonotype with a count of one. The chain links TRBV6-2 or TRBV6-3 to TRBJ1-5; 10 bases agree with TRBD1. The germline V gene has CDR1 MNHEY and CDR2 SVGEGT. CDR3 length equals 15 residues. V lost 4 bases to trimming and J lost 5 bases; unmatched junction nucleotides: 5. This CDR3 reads CASSSPGQGYQPQHF. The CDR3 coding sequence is TGTGCCAGCAGTTCCCCGGGACAGGGGTATCAGCCCCAGCATTTT.

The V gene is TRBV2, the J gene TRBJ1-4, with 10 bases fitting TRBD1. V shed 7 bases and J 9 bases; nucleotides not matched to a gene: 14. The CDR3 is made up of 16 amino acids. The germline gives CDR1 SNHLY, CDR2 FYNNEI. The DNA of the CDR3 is TGTGCCAGCATTACTTCGCCCGGGACAGGGGTTAAAAAACTGTTTTTT. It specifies CASITSPGTGVKKLFF.

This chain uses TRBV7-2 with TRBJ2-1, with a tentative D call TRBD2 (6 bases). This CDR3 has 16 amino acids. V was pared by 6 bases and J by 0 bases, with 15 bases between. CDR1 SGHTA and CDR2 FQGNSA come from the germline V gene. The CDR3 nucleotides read TGTGCCAGCAGTTGGAGGGGCGGCAGCTCCTACAATGAGCAGTTCTTC. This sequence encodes CASSWRGGSSYNEQFF.

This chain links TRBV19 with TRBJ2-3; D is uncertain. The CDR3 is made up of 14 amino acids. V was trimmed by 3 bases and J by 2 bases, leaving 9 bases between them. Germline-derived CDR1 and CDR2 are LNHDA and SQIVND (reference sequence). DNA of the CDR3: TGTGCCAGTAGTATGCAGGCGACCACAGATACGCAGTATTTT. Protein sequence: CASSMQATTDTQYF.

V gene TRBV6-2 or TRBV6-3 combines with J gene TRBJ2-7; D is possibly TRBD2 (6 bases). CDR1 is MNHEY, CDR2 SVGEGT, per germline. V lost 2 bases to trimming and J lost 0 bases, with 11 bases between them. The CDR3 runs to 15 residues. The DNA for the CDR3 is TGTGCCAGCAGTTACAAGCGGGTAATCTCCTACGAGCAGTACTTC. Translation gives CASSYKRVISYEQYF.

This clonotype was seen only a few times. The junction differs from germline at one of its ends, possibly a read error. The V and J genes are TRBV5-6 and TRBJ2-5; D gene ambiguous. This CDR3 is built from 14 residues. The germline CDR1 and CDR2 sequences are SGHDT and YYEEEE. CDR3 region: CASTLVTGLETQYF. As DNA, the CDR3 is TGTGCCAGCACCTTGGTGACTGGGTTAGAGACCCAGTACTTC.

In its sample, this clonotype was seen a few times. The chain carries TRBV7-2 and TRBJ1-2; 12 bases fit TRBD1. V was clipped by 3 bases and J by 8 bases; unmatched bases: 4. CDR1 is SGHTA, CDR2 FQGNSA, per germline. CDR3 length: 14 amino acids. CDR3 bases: TGTGCCAGCAGCTTTGGGACAGGGGGCGAGGGCTACACCTTC. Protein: CASSFGTGGEGYTF.

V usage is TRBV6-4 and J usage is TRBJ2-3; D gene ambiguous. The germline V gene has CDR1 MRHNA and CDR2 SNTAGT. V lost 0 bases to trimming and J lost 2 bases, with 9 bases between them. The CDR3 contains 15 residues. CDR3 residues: CASSDSALNTDTQYF. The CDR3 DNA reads TGTGCCAGCAGTGACTCGGCCCTCAACACAGATACGCAGTATTTT.

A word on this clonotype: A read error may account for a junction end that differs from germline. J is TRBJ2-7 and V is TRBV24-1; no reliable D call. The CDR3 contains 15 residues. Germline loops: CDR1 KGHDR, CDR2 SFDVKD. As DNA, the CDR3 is TGTGCCACCGGTGATCCTCGGACGTATCCCTACGAGCAGTACTTC. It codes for CATGDPRTYPYEQYF.

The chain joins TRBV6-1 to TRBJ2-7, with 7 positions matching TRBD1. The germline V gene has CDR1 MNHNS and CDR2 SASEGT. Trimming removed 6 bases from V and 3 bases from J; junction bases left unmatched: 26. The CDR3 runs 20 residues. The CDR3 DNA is TGTGCCAGCAGCAACGACCTAACAGGGGCCGCAAATCAAGGGGTCTACGAGCAGTACTTC. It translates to CASSNDLTGAANQGVYEQYF.

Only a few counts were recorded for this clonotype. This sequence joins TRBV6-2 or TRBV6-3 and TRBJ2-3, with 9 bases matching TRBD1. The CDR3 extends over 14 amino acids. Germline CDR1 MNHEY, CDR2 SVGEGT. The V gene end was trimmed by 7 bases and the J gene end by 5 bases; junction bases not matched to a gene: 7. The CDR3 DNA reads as TGTGCCAGCACTAAACAGGGGGCTAAAGATACGCAGTATTTT. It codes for CASTKQGAKDTQYF.

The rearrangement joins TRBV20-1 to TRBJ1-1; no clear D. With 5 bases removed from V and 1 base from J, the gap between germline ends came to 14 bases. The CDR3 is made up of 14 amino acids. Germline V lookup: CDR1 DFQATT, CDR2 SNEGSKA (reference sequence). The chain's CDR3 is CSARKEGSNTEAFF. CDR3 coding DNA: TGCAGTGCTCGCAAGGAGGGCTCGAACACTGAAGCTTTCTTT.

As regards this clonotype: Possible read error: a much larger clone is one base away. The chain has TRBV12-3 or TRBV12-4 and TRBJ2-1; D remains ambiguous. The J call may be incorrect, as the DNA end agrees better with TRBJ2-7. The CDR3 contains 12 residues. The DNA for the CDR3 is TGTGCCAGCAGTTTTGGCTACAATGAGCAGTACTTC. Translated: CASSFGYNEQYF.

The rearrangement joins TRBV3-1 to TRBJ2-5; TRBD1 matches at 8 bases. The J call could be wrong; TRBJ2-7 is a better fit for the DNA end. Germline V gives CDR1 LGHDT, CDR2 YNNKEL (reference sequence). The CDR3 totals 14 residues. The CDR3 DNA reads TGTGCCAGCAGCCAGACAGGGGTTGGACACGAGCAGTACTTC. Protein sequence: CASSQTGVGHEQYF.

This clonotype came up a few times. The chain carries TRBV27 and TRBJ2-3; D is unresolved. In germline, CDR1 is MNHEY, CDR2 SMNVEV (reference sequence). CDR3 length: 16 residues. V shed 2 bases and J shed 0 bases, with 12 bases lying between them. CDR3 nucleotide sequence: TGTGCCAGCAGTTTAACGGTCGGCCTTAGCACAGATACGCAGTATTTT. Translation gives CASSLTVGLSTDTQYF.

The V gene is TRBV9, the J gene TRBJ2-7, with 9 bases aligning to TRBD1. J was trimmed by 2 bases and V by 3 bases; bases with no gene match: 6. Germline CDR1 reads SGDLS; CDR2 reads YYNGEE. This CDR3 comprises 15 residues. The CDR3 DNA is TGTGCCAGCAGCGCGAAAGGGACAGGGCCCTACGAGCAGTACTTC. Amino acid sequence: CASSAKGTGPYEQYF.

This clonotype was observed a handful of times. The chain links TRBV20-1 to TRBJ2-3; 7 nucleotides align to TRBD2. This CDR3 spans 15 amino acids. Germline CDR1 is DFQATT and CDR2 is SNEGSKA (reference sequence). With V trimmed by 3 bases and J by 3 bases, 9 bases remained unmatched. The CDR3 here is CSASSRGSVTDTQYF. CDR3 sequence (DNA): TGCAGTGCTAGTTCGCGCGGGAGCGTGACAGATACGCAGTATTTT.

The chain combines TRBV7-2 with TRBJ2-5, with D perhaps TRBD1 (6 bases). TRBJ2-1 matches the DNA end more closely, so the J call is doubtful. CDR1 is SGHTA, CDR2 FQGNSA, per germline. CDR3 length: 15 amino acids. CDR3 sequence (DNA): TGTGCCAGCAGCCAGAGCTGGGGGCCCCAAGAGACCCAGTTCTTC. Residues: CASSQSWGPQETQFF.

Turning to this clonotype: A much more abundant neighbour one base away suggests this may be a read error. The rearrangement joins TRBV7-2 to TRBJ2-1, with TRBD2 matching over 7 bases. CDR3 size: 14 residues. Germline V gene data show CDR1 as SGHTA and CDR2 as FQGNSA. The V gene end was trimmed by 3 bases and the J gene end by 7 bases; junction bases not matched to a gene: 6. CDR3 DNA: TGTGCCAGCAGCTTTCGGGACGGGGGGAATGAGCAGTTCTTC. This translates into CASSFRDGGNEQFF.

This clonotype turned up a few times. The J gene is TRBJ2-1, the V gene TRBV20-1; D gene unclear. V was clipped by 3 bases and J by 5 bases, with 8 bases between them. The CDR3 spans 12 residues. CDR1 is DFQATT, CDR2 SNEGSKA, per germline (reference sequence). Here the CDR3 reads CSASSDDNEQFF. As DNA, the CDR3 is TGCAGTGCTAGTTCCGATGACAATGAGCAGTTCTTC.

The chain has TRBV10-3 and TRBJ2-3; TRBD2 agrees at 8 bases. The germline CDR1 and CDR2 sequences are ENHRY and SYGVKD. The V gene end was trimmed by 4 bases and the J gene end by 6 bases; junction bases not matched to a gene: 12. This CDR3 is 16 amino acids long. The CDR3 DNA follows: TGTGCCATCAGTGCCGGGCGGGAGGATAGGCTCGATACGCAGTATTTT. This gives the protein CAISAGREDRLDTQYF.

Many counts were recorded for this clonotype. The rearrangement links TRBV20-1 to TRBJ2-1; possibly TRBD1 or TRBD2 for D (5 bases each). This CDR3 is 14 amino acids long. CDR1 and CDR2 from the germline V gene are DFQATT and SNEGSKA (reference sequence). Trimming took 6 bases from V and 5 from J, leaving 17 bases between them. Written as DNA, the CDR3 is TGCAGTGCCACGAAACCGGGACCGGACAATGAGCAGTTCTTC. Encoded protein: CSATKPGPDNEQFF.

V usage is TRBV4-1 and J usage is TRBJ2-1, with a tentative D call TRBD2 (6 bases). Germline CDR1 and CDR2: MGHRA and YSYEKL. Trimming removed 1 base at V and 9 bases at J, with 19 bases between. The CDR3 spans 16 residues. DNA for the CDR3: TGCGCCAGCAGCCAAGCGAGCGGGCTAGACTCGGGTGAGCAGTTCTTC. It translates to CASSQASGLDSGEQFF.

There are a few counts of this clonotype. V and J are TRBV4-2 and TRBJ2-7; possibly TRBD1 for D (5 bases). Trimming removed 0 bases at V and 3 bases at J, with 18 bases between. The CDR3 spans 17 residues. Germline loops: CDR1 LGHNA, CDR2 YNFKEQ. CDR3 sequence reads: CASSQDYNRYELYEQYF. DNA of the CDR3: TGTGCCAGCAGCCAAGATTATAACAGGTATGAACTCTACGAGCAGTACTTC.